This is a list of T cell receptor beta chains from one sample in a study of cytomegalovirus exposure and HLA in healthy donors. The repertoire was sequenced with immunoSEQ multiplex PCR; TCRdb's copy has only in-frame clones and lacks some. The sample includes more than 80,000 clones, about four fifths of them seen just once. Sequencing was performed on PBMCs. All receptors derive from a female donor in good health and CMV-seropositive. Each CDR3 is given with its conserved first and last residue. A D gene is named only where the DNA matches it firmly. Size is omitted from some rows. Given values are once, few, many or a class for expanded clones.

v_call,j_call,d_call,clone_size,cdr3_aa,cdr3_nt
TRBV7-3,TRBJ2-5,TRBD1,NA,CASSRGPEETQYF,TGTGCCAGCAGCAGGGGGCCGGAAGAGACCCAGTACTTC
TRBV7-2,TRBJ2-7,TRBD1,NA,CASSLAAGGYEQYF,TGTGCCAGCAGCTTAGCGGCAGGGGGCTACGAGCAGTACTTC
TRBV5-1,TRBJ1-6,NA,NA,CASSLDSYSPLHF,TGCGCCAGCAGCTTGGACAGCTATTCACCCCTCCACTTT
TRBV6-1,TRBJ2-1,TRBD1,few,CASSGSGQGAYNEQFF,TGTGCCAGCAGTGGATCGGGACAGGGGGCCTACAATGAGCAGTTCTTC
TRBV5-1,TRBJ1-2,NA,once,CASSLTGMKGGYTF,TGCGCCAGCAGCCTAACAGGGATGAAAGGAGGCTACACCTTC
TRBV7-2,TRBJ2-7,NA,NA,CASSLRRGSSPYEQYF,TGTGCCAGCAGCCTCCGGCGAGGGAGTTCCCCCTACGAGCAGTACTTC
TRBV19,TRBJ1-2,TRBD1,NA,CASRDRGLEGYTF,TGTGCCAGTAGGGACAGGGGGCTAGAGGGCTACACCTTC
TRBV5-4,TRBJ1-1,NA,NA,CASSLVYGQPNTEAFF,TGTGCCAGCAGCTTGGTTTATGGGCAGCCGAACACTGAAGCTTTCTTT
TRBV5-1,TRBJ1-1,NA,NA,CASSAGLMNTEAFF,TGCGCCAGCAGTGCAGGATTGATGAACACTGAAGCTTTCTTT
TRBV12-5,TRBJ1-1,NA,NA,CASGLAEVTEAFF,TGTGCTAGTGGTTTAGCGGAGGTCACTGAAGCTTTCTTT
TRBV29-1,TRBJ2-7,NA,NA,CSVDRPYEQYF,TGCAGCGTTGACAGGCCCTACGAGCAGTACTTC
TRBV5-4,TRBJ2-3,NA,few,CASSYPQRGTDTQYF,TGTGCCAGCAGCTACCCACAGAGGGGCACAGATACGCAGTATTTT
TRBV19,TRBJ1-5,NA,once,CASHTGGWGNQPQHF,TGTGCCAGCCATACGGGAGGCTGGGGCAATCAGCCCCAGCATTTT
TRBV4-3,TRBJ2-5,TRBD1,NA,CASSQWTGRGETQYF,TGCGCCAGCAGCCAATGGACAGGGAGAGGGGAGACCCAGTACTTC
TRBV6-6,TRBJ2-7,TRBD2,NA,CASSYAISGYEQYF,TGTGCCAGCAGTTACGCTATTAGCGGGTACGAGCAGTACTTC
TRBV18,TRBJ2-7,NA,NA,CASSPSGRTNEQYF,TGTGCCAGCTCACCGTCAGGGAGGACTAACGAGCAGTACTTC
TRBV2,TRBJ1-5,TRBD1,NA,CASGWDRLSNQPQHF,TGTGCCAGCGGATGGGACAGGTTAAGCAATCAGCCCCAGCATTTT
TRBV6-5,TRBJ1-5,NA,NA,CASSSGTGVRPQHF,TGTGCCAGCAGTTCCGGGACGGGGGTTCGGCCCCAGCATTTT
TRBV4-1,TRBJ2-5,TRBD2,NA,CASSQEQLAGGEETQYF,TGCGCCAGCAGCCAAGAGCAACTAGCGGGGGGGGAGGAGACCCAGTACTTC
TRBV9,TRBJ2-1,TRBD2,NA,CASSVARRTSTIHNEQFF,TGTGCCAGCAGCGTAGCTAGGAGGACTAGCACTATCCACAATGAGCAGTTCTTC
TRBV5-5,TRBJ1-1,NA,few,CASSWAGENTEAFF,TGTGCCAGCAGCTGGGCCGGGGAGAACACTGAAGCTTTCTTT
TRBV28,TRBJ2-5,NA,NA,CASSAGQETQYF,TGTGCCAGCAGTGCGGGGCAAGAGACCCAGTACTTC
TRBV7-2,TRBJ1-1,TRBD1,few,CASSLTGTGRIAFF,TGTGCCAGCAGTCTTACCGGGACAGGTCGAATAGCTTTCTTT
TRBV6-5,TRBJ2-3,TRBD2,NA,CASSAGLAGAYTQYF,TGTGCCAGCAGTGCCGGACTAGCGGGGGCATATACGCAGTATTTT
TRBV19,TRBJ2-3,TRBD1,NA,CATSDRVGDTQYF,TGTGCCACCTCGGACAGGGTAGGAGATACGCAGTATTTT
TRBV4-3,TRBJ2-2,TRBD2,few,CASSQDLAGETGELFF,TGCGCCAGCAGCCAAGATTTAGCGGGAGAGACCGGGGAGCTGTTTTTT